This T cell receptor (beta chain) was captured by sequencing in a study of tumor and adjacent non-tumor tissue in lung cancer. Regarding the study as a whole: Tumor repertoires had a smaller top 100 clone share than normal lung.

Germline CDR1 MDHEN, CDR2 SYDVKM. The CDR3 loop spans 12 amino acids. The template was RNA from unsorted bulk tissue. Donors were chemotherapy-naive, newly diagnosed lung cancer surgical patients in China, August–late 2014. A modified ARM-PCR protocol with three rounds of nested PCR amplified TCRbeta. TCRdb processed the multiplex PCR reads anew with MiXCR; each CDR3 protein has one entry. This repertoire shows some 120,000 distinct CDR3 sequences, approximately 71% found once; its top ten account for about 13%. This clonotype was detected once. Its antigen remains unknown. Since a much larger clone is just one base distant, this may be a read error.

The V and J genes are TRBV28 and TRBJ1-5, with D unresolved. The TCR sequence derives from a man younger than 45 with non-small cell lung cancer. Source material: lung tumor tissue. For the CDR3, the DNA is TGTGCCAGCTACGTGAGCAATCAGCGCCAGCATTTT. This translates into CASYVSNQRQHF.